This is a list of T cell receptor beta chains from one sample in a study of control samples from healthy donors and cancer patients. The data were produced by immunoSEQ multiplex PCR, yet TCRdb's version contains in-frame clones alone and is incomplete. The data hold around 140,000 clones, with around 92% observed a single time. Source material: blood. The receptors shown here come from a man aged 25 to 45 in good health. The CDR3 runs from the conserved cysteine through the conserved F or W. D genes are given only for firm matches. Clone size is given for some rows only: seen once, a few or many times, or a class if the clone is expanded.

j_call v_call d_call clone_size cdr3_aa cdr3_nt
TRBJ2-3 TRBV5-6 . . CASSFSGGTDTQYF TGTGCCAGCAGCTTCTCAGGCGGCACAGATACGCAGTATTTT
TRBJ2-1 TRBV4-1 . . CASSQDVTEAWFF TGCGCCAGCAGCCAAGATGTCACCGAGGCATGGTTCTTC
TRBJ1-4 TRBV7-9 . . CASSLVSANEKLFF TGTGCCAGCAGCTTAGTTAGTGCTAATGAAAAACTGTTTTTT
TRBJ1-4 TRBV21-1 . . CASSKVELKGLTNEKLFF TGTGCCAGCAGCAAAGTTGAGTTAAAAGGACTAACTAATGAAAAACTGTTTTTT
TRBJ1-5 TRBV28 . . CASRETGYQPQHF TGTGCCAGCAGGGAAACAGGGTACCAGCCCCAGCATTTT
TRBJ1-1 TRBV4-1 . . CASSQADLLYTEAFF TGCGCCAGCAGCCAAGCTGATCTCCTGTACACTGAAGCTTTCTTT
TRBJ1-1 TRBV6-5 . . CASSRDGLEAFF TGTGCCAGCAGTAGGGACGGTTTGGAAGCTTTCTTT
TRBJ1-1 TRBV5-1 . . CASSWAPGGTEAFF TGCGCCAGCAGCTGGGCCCCTGGAGGGACTGAAGCTTTCTTT
TRBJ2-7 TRBV5-1 . . CASSFGYEQYF TGCGCCAGCAGCTTCGGCTACGAGCAGTACTTC
TRBJ1-2 TRBV24-1 TRBD1 once CAPRQGDDGYTF TGTGCCCCTAGACAGGGTGACGATGGCTACACCTTC
TRBJ2-3 TRBV3-1/TRBV3-2 . . CASSQAPTDTQYF TGTGCCAGCAGCCAAGCCCCGACAGATACGCAGTATTTT
TRBJ2-7 TRBV6-5 TRBD1 . CASSLLPRQGSEQYF TGTGCCAGCAGTTTGCTACCCAGACAGGGAAGCGAGCAGTACTTC
TRBJ2-7 TRBV7-3 TRBD2 . CASSLTSGVASSYEQYF TGTGCCAGCAGCTTAACTAGCGGGGTGGCAAGCTCCTACGAGCAGTACTTC
TRBJ1-5 TRBV10-3 TRBD1 . CAISPGQGGNQPQHF TGTGCCATCAGCCCGGGACAGGGTGGCAATCAGCCCCAGCATTTT
TRBJ1-6 TRBV6-5 TRBD1 . CASSYASGGHNSPLHF TGTGCCAGCAGTTACGCGTCAGGGGGCCATAATTCACCCCTCCACTTT
TRBJ2-3 TRBV7-3 . . CASSWDPLQTQYF TGTGCCAGCAGCTGGGACCCGCTTCAAACGCAGTATTTT